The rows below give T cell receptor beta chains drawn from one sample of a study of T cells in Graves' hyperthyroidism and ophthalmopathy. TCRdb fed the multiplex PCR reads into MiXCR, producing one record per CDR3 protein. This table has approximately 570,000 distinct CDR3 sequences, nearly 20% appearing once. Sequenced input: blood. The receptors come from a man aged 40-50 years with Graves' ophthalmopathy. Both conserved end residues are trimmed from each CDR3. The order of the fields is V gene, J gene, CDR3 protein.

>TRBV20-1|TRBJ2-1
SASPTSGRGHEQF
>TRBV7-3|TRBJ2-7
ASSLFPGNEQY
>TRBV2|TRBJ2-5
ASSPGPLGETQY
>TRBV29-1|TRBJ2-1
SVTGRVYNEQF
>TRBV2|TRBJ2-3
ASSEAGTGGRDTQY
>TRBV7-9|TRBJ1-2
ASSSGLHGYT
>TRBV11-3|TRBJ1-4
ASKGEGQETNEKLF
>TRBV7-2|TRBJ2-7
ASSSPDTYEQY
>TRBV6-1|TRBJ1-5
ASSELRGGSNQPQH
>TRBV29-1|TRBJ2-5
SVTGGGAETQY
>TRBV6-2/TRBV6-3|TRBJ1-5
ASSYSQDQPQH
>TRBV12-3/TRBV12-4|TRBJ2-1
ASSFRAGGYEQF
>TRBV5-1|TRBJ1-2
ASSGQGGYGYT
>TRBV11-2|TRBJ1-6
ASSFRLDSPLH
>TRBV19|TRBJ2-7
ASSLAGTLYEQY
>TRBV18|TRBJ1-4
ASSPRDANEKLF
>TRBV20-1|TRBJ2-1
SAIGATPRSSYNEQF
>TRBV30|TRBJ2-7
AWSVGFGGYEQY
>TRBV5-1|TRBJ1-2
ASSLIPGAIYGYT
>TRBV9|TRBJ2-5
ASSVAGDETQY
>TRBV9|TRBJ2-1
ASSVGREGYNEQF
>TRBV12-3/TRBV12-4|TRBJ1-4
ASSLRDRVDDEKLF
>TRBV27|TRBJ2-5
ASSLLPKETQY
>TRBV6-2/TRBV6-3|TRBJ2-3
ASSPGDRDGDTQY
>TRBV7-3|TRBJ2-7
ASSLFGTGTYEQY
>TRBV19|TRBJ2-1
ASSTQDRGYNEQF
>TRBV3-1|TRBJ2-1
ASSLDGGSYNEQF
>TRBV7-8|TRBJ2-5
ASSLAPRSSGSSLGTQY
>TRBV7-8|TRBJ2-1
ASSSDRGWIHNEQF
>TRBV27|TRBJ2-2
ASNEGFDTGELF
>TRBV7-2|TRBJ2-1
ASSLLAGIQF
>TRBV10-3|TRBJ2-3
AISGGTDTQY
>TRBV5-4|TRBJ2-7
ASSLAQRGEQY
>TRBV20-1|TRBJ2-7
SASPYRGVREQY
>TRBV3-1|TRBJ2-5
ASSQDFTGETQY
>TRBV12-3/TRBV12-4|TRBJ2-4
ASSPDFWQNIQY
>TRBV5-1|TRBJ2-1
ASSLAGRQNEQF
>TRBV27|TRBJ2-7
ASSYTVDYEQY
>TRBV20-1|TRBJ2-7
SAFPMTSGDPYEQY
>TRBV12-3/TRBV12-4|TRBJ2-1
ASSFGSYNEQF
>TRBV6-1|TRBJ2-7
ASSRTYEQY
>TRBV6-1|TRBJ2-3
ASTPAGLAGRGQSDTQY
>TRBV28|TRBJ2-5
ASQGPRETQY
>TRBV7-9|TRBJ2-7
ASSAPPLYEQY
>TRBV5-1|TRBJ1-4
ASSLGGRGGNEKLF
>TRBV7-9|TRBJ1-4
ASSQGGQVEKLF
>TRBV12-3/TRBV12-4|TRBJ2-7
ASTISGNYEQY
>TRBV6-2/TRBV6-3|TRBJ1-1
ASLRGANTEAF
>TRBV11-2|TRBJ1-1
ASSPGTGRTEAF
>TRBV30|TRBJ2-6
ALTGSGANVLT
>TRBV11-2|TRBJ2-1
ASSLVGARNNEQF
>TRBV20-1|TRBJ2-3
SAPQRAVSTDTQY
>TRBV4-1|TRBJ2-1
ASSQERSGFNEQF
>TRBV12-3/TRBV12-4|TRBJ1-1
ASSTPPNTEAF
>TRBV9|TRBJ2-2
ASSGPFLSAGNTGELF
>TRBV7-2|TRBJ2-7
ASSLIGAYEQY
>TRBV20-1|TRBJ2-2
SAFPGQGRYTGELF
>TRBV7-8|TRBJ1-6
ASSSPRSPLH
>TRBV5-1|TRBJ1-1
ASSPRVGGLNTEAF